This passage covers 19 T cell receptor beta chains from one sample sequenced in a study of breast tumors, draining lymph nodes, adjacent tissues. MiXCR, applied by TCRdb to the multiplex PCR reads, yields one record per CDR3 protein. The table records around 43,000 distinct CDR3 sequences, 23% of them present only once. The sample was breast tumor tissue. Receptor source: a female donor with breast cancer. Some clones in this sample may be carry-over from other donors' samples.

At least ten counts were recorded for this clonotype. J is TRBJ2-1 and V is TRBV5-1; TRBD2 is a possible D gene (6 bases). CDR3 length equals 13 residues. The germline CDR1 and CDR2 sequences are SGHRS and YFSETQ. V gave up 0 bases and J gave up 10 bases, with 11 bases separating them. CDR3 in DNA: TGCGCCAGCAGCTTGGTTTTGGAGGGAGAGCAGTTCTTC. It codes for CASSLVLEGEQFF. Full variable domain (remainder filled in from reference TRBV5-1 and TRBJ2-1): KAGVTQTPRYLIKTRGQQVTLSCSPISGHRSVSWYQQTPGQGLQFLFEYFSETQRNKGNFPGRFSGRQFSNSRSEMNVSTLELGDSALYLCASSLVLEGEQFFGPGTRLTVL.

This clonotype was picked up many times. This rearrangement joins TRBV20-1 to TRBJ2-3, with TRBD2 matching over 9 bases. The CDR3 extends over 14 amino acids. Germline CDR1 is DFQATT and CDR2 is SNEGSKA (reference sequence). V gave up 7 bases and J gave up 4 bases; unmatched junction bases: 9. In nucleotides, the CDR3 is TGCAGTGTAGTGGCTAGCGGGAATTCAGATACGCAGTATTTT. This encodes CSVVASGNSDTQYF.

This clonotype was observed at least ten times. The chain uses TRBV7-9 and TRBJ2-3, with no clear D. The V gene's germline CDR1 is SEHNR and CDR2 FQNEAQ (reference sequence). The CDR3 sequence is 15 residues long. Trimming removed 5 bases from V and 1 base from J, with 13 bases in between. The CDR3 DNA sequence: TGTGCCAGCAGCCCTCGGACCCACGGCACAGATACGCAGTATTTT. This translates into CASSPRTHGTDTQYF.

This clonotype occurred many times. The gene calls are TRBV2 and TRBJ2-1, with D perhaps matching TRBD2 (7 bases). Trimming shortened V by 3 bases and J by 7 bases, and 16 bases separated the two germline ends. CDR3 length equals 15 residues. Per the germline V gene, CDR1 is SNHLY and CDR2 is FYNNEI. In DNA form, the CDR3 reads TGTGCCAGCAGTGAGGAGGGGGGGGGTGTGAATGAGCAGTTCTTC. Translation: CASSEEGGGVNEQFF.

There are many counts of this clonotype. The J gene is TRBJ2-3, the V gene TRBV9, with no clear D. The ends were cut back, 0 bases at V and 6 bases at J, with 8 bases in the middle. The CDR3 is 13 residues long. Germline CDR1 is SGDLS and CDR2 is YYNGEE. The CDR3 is CASSVDSPDTQYF. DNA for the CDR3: TGTGCCAGCAGCGTAGATTCCCCGGATACGCAGTATTTT.

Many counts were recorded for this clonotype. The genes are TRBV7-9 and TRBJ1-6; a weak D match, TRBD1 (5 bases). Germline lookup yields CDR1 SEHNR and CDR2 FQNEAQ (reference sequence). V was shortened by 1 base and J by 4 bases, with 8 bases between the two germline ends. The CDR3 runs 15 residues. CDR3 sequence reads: CASSLVRGYNSPLHF. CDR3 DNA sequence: TGTGCCAGCAGCTTAGTGAGGGGATATAATTCACCCCTCCACTTT.

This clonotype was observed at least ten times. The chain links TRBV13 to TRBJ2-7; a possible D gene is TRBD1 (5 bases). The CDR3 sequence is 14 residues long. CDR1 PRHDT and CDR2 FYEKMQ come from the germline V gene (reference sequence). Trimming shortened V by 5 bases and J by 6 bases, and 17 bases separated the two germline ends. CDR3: CASSPRTPGSEQYF. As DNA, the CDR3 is TGTGCCAGCAGCCCGCGGACACCCGGCAGCGAGCAGTACTTC. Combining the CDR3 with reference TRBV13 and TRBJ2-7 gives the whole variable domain AAGVIQSPRHLIKEKRETATLKCYPIPRHDTVYWYQQGPGQDPQFLISFYEKMQSDKGSIPDRFSAQQFSDYHSELNMSSLELGDSALYFCASSPRTPGSEQYFGPGTRLTVT.

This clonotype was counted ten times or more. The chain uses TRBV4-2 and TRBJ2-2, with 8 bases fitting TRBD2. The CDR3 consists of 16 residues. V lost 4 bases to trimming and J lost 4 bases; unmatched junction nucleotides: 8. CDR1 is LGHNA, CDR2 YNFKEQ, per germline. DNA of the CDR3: TGTGCCAGCAGCCGTTGGCGGGGGGTGGGCACCGGGGAGCTGTTTTTT. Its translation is CASSRWRGVGTGELFF.

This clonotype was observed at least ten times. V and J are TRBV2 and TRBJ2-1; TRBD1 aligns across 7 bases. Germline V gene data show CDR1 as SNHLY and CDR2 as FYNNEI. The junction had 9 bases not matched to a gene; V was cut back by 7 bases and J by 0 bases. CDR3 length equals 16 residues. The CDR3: CASTISQGYSYNEQFF. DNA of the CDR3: TGTGCCAGCACCATTTCACAGGGGTACTCCTACAATGAGCAGTTCTTC.

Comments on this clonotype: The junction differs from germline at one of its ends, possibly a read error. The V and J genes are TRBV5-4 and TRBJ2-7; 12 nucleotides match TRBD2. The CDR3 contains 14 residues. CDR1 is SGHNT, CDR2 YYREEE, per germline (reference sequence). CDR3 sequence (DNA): TGTGCCAGCAGCGCACTAGCGGGAGGATACGGGCAGTACTTC. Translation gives CASSALAGGYGQYF.

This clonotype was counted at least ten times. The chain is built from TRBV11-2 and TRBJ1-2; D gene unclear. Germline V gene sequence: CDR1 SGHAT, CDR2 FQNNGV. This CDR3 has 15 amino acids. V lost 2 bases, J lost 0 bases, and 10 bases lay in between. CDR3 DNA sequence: TGTGCCAGCAGCTTAAGCCAGTCCTCTAACTATGGCTACACCTTC. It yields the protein CASSLSQSSNYGYTF.

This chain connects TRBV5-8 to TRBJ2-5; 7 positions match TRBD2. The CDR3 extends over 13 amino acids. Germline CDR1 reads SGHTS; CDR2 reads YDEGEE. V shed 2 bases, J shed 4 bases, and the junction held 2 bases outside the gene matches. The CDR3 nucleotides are TGTGCCAGCAGCTTCGGGGGGAGAGAGACCCAGTACTTC. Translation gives CASSFGGRETQYF.

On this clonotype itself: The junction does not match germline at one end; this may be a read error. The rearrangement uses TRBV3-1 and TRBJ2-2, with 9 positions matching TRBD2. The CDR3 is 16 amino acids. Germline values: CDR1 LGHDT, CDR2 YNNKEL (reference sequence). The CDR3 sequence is CASSQGPGLAYGELLF. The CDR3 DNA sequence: TGTGCCAGCAGCCAAGGTCCGGGACTAGCTTACGGGGAGCTGCTTTTT.

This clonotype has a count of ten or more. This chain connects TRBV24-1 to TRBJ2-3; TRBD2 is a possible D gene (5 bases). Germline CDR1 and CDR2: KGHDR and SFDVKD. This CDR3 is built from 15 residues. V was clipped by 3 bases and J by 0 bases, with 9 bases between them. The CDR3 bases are TGTGCCACCAGTGATCACAGCGGAAGCACAGATACGCAGTATTTT. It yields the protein CATSDHSGSTDTQYF.

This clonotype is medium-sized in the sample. This chain's CDR3 is CASSDKAYEQYF. CDR3 nucleotide sequence: TGTGCCAGCTCTGACAAGGCCTACGAGCAGTACTTC. The chain uses TRBV27 and TRBJ2-7; D uncertain. Trimming took 8 bases from V and 2 from J, leaving 10 bases between them. CDR1 is MNHEY, CDR2 SMNVEV, per germline (reference sequence). This CDR3 spans 12 amino acids.

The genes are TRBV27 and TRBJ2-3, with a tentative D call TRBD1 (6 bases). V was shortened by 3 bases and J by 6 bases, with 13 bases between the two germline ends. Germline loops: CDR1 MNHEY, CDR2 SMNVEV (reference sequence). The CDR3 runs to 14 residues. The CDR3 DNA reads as TGTGCCAGCAGTTTCACCACAGGGTCGGATACGCAGTATTTT. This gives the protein CASSFTTGSDTQYF.

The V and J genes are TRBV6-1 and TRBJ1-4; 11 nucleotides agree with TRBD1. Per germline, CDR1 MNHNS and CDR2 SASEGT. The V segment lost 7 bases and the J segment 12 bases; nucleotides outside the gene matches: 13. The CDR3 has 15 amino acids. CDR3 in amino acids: CASNSPGTGGFQLFF. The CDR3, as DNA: TGTGCCAGCAACTCCCCGGGGACAGGGGGTTTCCAACTGTTTTTT.

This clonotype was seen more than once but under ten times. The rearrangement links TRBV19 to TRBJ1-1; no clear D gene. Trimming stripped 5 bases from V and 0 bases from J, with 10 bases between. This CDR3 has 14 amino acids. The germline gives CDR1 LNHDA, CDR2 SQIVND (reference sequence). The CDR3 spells CASSYEGLNTEAFF. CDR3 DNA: TGTGCCAGTAGTTATGAGGGCTTGAACACTGAAGCTTTCTTT.

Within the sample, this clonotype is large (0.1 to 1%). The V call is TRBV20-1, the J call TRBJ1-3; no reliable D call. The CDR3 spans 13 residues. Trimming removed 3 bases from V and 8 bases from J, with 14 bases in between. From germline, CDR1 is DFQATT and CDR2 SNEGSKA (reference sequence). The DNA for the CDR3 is TGCAGTGCTAGTCACATGACTCTGGACACCATATATTTT. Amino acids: CSASHMTLDTIYF.